This T cell receptor (beta chain) was sequenced in a study of blood T cells in healthy people across ages. In its sample, this clonotype was seen a few times. V shed 3 bases and J shed 5 bases, with 13 bases lying between them. The CDR3 has 14 residues. CDR1 is LGHDT, CDR2 YNNKEL, per germline (reference sequence). A second PCR, run for roughly 7 to 12 cycles, used a sample-barcoded 5' primer plus a J-beta primer mix. TCRdb used MiXCR to reprocess the 5' RACE reads, holding one entry per CDR3 protein. The sample holds 780,000 or so distinct CDR3 sequences; roughly 50% are singletons and the top ten take approximately 40%.

Sequencing used blood. The chain is built from TRBV3-1 and TRBJ2-5; no firm D call. This TCR derives from a man of 80 years or more in good health. The CDR3 loop is CASSQYARWETQYF. The CDR3 bases are TGTGCCAGCAGCCAGTATGCTAGGTGGGAGACCCAGTACTTC.